This T cell receptor beta chain stems from a study of blood T cell repertoires in COVID-19. Study details: Both acute and convalescent COVID-19 samples were obtained from the United States, Italy and Spain. PBMCs, B-cell-depleted T cells, or T cells were the source of the cDNA or gDNA that made up the material.

Per the study methods: Reference gene primer amplification in the assay estimated nucleated cell counts. Some clones are missing from TCRdb's copy, which holds only in-frame ones; the method was immunoSEQ multiplex PCR. The DNA gave D and trimming, while V, J and clone size come from that table. The sample holds approximately 360,000 clones; 85% to 90% are singletons and the top ten take about 6.8%. Sequenced sample: peripheral blood. This receptor was obtained from a man between 18 and 35 years old with active or convalescent COVID-19.

The CDR3 bases are TGTGCCAGCAGCTCCGACAGGGGGAGGACAAATAATTCACCCCTCCACTTT. Its protein product is CASSSDRGRTNNSPLHF. The rearrangement links TRBV5-5 to TRBJ1-6; 9 bases agree with TRBD1. This CDR3 region has 17 residues. V shed 3 bases, J shed 5 bases, and the junction held 9 bases outside the gene matches. CDR1 and CDR2 from the germline V gene are SGHKS and YYEKEE (reference sequence).